This T cell receptor (beta chain) was observed in a study of shared clonotypes between healthy human individuals (dated by TCRdb to the early 2020s). About the full investigation: The cohort included a few men and two women between 18 and 49 years of age. For each donor, CD4 naive and CD4 memory were each given three plates, CD8 naive was given two plates, and CD8 memory was given one plate. Blood TCR repertoires of five healthy adults were deeply sequenced to estimate repertoire size and the extent of clonotype sharing between individuals. Different laboratories and diverse techniques were used to prepare libraries and sequence TCR repertoires, to increase sequencing depth and limit assay-specific biases. Between about 0.94 and 8.9 billion PBMCs per donor were obtained by leukapheresis.

Of note for this clone: What antigen it recognizes has not been identified. No quality values exist for individual bases; no much larger clone is one base distant.

Using the deep immunoSEQ assay, multiplex PCR amplified TCR CDR3 regions from genomic DNA. Genomic DNA extracted from each cell subset was distributed evenly over all wells of several immunoSEQ 96-well plates, and each plate served as one replicate. For sorted subsets, approximately 200 ng of genomic DNA, equivalent to around 31,000 T cell genomes, went into each replicate PCR. Purified libraries were quantified with a Qubit 3.0 fluorometer, sized on a Bioanalyzer 2100, and re-quantified with the KAPA Library Quantification kit. Every immunoSEQ 96-well plate was sequenced on a separate single-read 150-cycle Illumina NextSeq 550 flow cell. The study's processing was this. Because only junctional sequences without quality scores were contained in the immunoSEQ output, filtering matching that applied to full-length reads could not be performed. To assign V/J genes and CDR3, sequences were annotated using PyIR, a Python wrapper for IgBLAST v1.9, with IMGT germline references. Reads with weak V/J assignments (E-value above 1e-6), missing CDR3, stop codons, out-of-frame junctions, or ambiguous translated residues were removed. V3J clonotypes were defined as sequences sharing an identical inferred V gene, J gene, and CDR3 amino acid sequence. Percentage overlap between repertoires was computed as shared unique clonotypes divided by the size of the smaller repertoire. Richness of each repertoire was evaluated using RTK rarefaction, the Chao1 estimator, and Recon v2.1 estimates of unobserved clonotypes. Generation probabilities were computed with OLGA for all TCRbeta clonotypes obtained by the gDNA method from a few donors. The table was pulled from immuneACCESS by TCRdb, which kept in-frame rearrangements only. Such tables lose some clones; where checked, under half of the loss comes from unresolved V genes, and the rest has no known cause. V, J and clone size were drawn from that table, and D and trimming were deduced from the DNA. Counted in this sample were about 2.1 million clones; about 94% of them appeared once. More than 1.5% of the sample is taken by the ten largest.

What the work shows at the level of the full study, not this receptor alone: Naive subsets generally had larger estimated clonotype richness than memory subsets. When a few donors were compared, the shared fraction of clonotypes was around 5.1% for naive CD4, 3.5% to 4% for naive CD8, 2% to 2.5% for memory CD4, and 0.4% for memory CD8. Sampling was limited to blood, and TCR repertoires in tissue likely differ from TCR repertoires in blood. Even with the large sequencing depth, rarefaction of the sorted-subset datasets indicated that sequencing was incomplete. Pairwise subsampling indicated that sequencing depth was expected to affect the degree of clonotype sharing among donors. Because the study included only a small number of donors, the genetic and exposure-history diversity represented was limited. Compared with non-shared clonotypes, clonotypes shared by all four sorted-subset donors had higher generation probabilities.

For the CD8 naive samples, CD45RO-negative cells were positively selected for CCR7, yielding a CD45RA+CCR7+ population from which TemRA cells were excluded. The donors were healthy, HIV-negative adults with no recently reported acute infections or vaccinations. Every donor was a Caucasian adult residing in Nashville, Tennessee, USA. After blood collection by leukapheresis, PBMCs were isolated using Ficoll-Histopaque density gradient centrifugation and then cryopreserved in the vapor phase of liquid nitrogen. Analytical flow cytometry was used to check the purity and quantity of each magnetically sorted T cell population. Each sorted fraction had its genomic DNA isolated and then quantified by UV absorbance on a Nanodrop 2000c. The germline V gene (reference sequence) provides CDR1 MNHEY and CDR2 SMNVEV. Trimming at the junction amounts to 4 bases on V and 3 bases on J, and the germline ends lie 15 bases apart. The cysteine opens and the phenylalanine closes a CDR3 of 15 amino acids. Just the 45-base CDR3 DNA is kept, in frame starting at base 1.

The sample taken for sequencing was naive CD8+ T cells from PBMCs. This specimen's cell subset or site label, interpreted: CD45RA+CCR7+. This TCR derives from a man between 18 and 35 years old in good health. Some clones in this sample may be carry-over from other donors' samples. The chain couples TRBV27 to TRBJ1-1; there is no confident call for the D gene. The nucleotides read TGTGCCAGCAGTTCCTTTGGGCGGTTGGACACTGAAGCTTTCTTT. Its product reads: CASSSFGRLDTEAFF.